This T cell receptor beta chain was obtained from a study of blood T cell repertoires in COVID-19. Participant ages covered roughly 18 to 90 years across 25 or so US areas. CDR1 and CDR2 (germline): MNHEY, SMNVEV (reference sequence). The CDR3 consists of 13 residues. The germline V and J ends were trimmed by 4 bases and 4 bases, with 8 bases remaining between them. Repertoires were generated with immunoSEQ multiplex PCR, while TCRdb's copy carries only in-frame clones and drops some. The table lists about 190,000 clones, 70% to 85% of them singletons, with roughly 3.2% in the top ten. The sample comprised PBMCs or T cells enriched from blood (not recorded which). This clonotype was sampled from a woman in her 30s who had recovered from COVID-19. V gene TRBV27 combines with J gene TRBJ1-5; TRBD1 might be the D (5 bases). CDR3 loop: CASSYSGNQPQHF. The CDR3 DNA reads TGTGCCAGCAGTTACTCAGGGAATCAGCCCCAGCATTTT.